This T cell receptor (beta chain) was obtained from a study of blood T cell repertoires in COVID-19. As for the study in general: Sites in the United States, Italy and Spain provided acute and convalescent COVID-19 samples. Nucleic acid was either cDNA or gDNA, and it came from T cells, B-cell-depleted T cells, or PBMCs.

Concerning this clone itself: This specimen includes other DNA sequences encoding the same CDR3.

Per the authors' pipeline: Estimates of nucleated cell counts were drawn from the amplification of reference gene primers. Method: immunoSEQ multiplex PCR; TCRdb's copy keeps in-frame clones and lacks some. From that table come the V and J calls and clone size; the DNA was used to work out D and trimming. The sample lists approximately 250,000 clones, about 82% occurring once. CDR1 SGHTA and CDR2 FQGNSA come from the germline V gene. V was trimmed by 0 bases and J by 7 bases, leaving 7 bases between them. The CDR3 is 13 residues long. Sequencing was done on a sample of peripheral blood. This clonotype was obtained from a woman older than 75 with COVID-19, enrolled during active disease. This sequence joins TRBV7-2 and TRBJ1-5; unclear D gene. The CDR3 protein is CASSLAGGQPQHF. The DNA for the CDR3 is TGTGCCAGCAGCTTAGCCGGCGGCCAGCCCCAGCATTTT.